Sequencing of this T cell receptor (beta chain) was carried out in a study of blood T cell repertoires in COVID-19. Overall study: PBMCs, B-cell-depleted T cells, or T cells were the source of the cDNA or gDNA that made up the material.

This CDR3 comprises 13 residues. Trimming removed 0 bases at V and 3 bases at J, with 6 bases between. In germline, CDR1 is SGHVS, CDR2 FQNEAQ. Seattle patients were enrolled during active infection and followed longitudinally. In its sample, this clone was seen once. The table came from immunoSEQ multiplex PCR; TCRdb's copy has only in-frame clones and leaves some out. The sample lists just over 350,000 clones, less than 90% seen once, with about 7% in the top ten. The chain carries TRBV7-8 and TRBJ2-7; D not resolved. Input material: peripheral blood. This clonotype was obtained from an older woman with COVID-19, enrolled during active disease. The CDR3 spells CASSLAGVYEQYF. The CDR3 DNA reads as TGTGCCAGCAGCTTAGCCGGAGTCTACGAGCAGTACTTC.